This T cell receptor beta chain was captured by sequencing in a study of blood T cell repertoires in COVID-19 (dated by TCRdb to about 2020). With regard to the full study: Samples covering the acute and convalescent phases of COVID-19 were provided by collaborators in the United States, Italy and Spain. The prospective study material was composed of cDNA or gDNA derived from T cells, B-cell-depleted T cells, or PBMCs. The dataset comprised deeply sampled blood TCRbeta repertoires from subjects exposed to, actively infected with, or recovered from COVID-19. The repertoires were released in a freely available public database intended as a resource for research on the immune response to SARS-CoV-2. The samples were drawn from two sources: the first 160 participants of the ongoing ImmuneRACE study, and about 1,300 subjects contributed by 6 global collaborators. Sample metadata almost always included a de-identified subject ID, COVID-19 status, age in years and sex. Where available, HLA class I and class II types were obtained from metadata supplied by the sample provider rather than from assay-based typing.

Remarks on this clone: No cognate antigen has been identified for it. No per-base quality is available; no much larger clone lies one base away.

Germline trimming amounts to 5 bases on V and 4 bases on J, with 9 as the count of junction bases outside the gene matches. Inclusive of the bounding cysteine and phenylalanine, the CDR3 is 16 residues long. Here the CDR3 DNA is all that survives: 48 bases in frame from base 1. Per the germline V gene (reference sequence), SEHNR is the CDR1 and FQNEAQ is the CDR2. TCRbeta CDR3 regions were amplified from genomic DNA by means of the immunoSEQ Assay, a bias-controlled multiplex PCR. As for the authors' bioinformatics: The number of nucleated cells in each sample was estimated from the amplification of reference gene primers within the assay. To quantify the absolute abundance of each unique TCRbeta CDR3 rearrangement, sequence reads were collapsed and filtered. For each sample, productive Simpson clonality was calculated as the square root of Simpson's diversity index over productive rearrangements. What TCRdb holds here is the immuneACCESS table cut down to in-frame rearrangements. Part of the clones is not present; checked against another copy, under half of the missing clones reflect an unresolved V gene, and the others are unexplained. That table is the source of V, J and clone size, and D and trimming were worked out from the DNA. This sample lists hundreds of thousands of clones; roughly 90% were detected once. The top ten clonotypes cover 0.95% to 1.5% of the sample.

Here is what the overall study found, with its caveats: How much clinical and demographic metadata was included differed by source and by participant, and the metadata was provided uncurated.

Collaborating institutions collected whole blood in K2EDTA tubes following their own protocols. For TCRbeta analysis, collaborator samples were shipped as frozen whole blood, as isolated PBMCs, or as DNA extracted from either sample type. This chain is built from TRBV7-9 and TRBJ2-7, with 12 middle bases fitting TRBD2. The sample comprised peripheral blood. The clonotype comes from a man in his forties with acute or convalescent COVID-19. In nucleotides, the sequence is TGTGCCAGCAGCCCCAGACTAGCGGGAGACGATTACGAGCAGTACTTC. This yields the protein CASSPRLAGDDYEQYF.